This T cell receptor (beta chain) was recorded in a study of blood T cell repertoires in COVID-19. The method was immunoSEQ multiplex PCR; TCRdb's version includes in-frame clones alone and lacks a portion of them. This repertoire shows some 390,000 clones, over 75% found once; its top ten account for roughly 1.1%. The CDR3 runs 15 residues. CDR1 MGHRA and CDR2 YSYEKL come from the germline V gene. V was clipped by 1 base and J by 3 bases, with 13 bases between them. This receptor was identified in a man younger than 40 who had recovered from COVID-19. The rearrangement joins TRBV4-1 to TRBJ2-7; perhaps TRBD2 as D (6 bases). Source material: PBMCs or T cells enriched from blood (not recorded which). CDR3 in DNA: TGCGCCAGCAGCCAAGTGGTCGGACTATACTACGAGCAGTACTTC. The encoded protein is CASSQVVGLYYEQYF.